A selection of T cell receptor beta chains follows, all from one sample in a study of blood T cell repertoires in COVID-19. Only in-frame clones appear in the TCRdb table, and some are missing; sequencing was by immunoSEQ multiplex PCR. The sample holds more than 200,000 clones; approximately 90% are singletons and the top ten take roughly 4.5%. The material sequenced was peripheral blood. The receptors derive from a man between 45 and 60 years old with acute or convalescent COVID-19. The CDR3 runs from the conserved cysteine through the conserved F or W. The D gene is left open where the match is weak. The size entry is marked missing in some rows and otherwise reads once, few, many or a size class.

len: 15; v_gene: TRBV5-1; abundance: -; j_gene: TRBJ2-2; d_gene: -; CDR3nt: TGCGCCAGCAGCATAAGACAGGCGGTAAACGGGGAGCTGTTTTTT; CDR3aa: CASSIRQAVNGELFF
len: 16; v_gene: TRBV11-2; abundance: -; j_gene: TRBJ1-2; d_gene: -; CDR3nt: TGTGCCAGCAGCTTAATCGGGGGGCCGACTAACTATGGCTACACCTTC; CDR3aa: CASSLIGGPTNYGYTF
len: 12; v_gene: TRBV7-2; abundance: once; j_gene: TRBJ1-4; d_gene: -; CDR3nt: TGTGCCAGCAGCTTATTCCGGGAAAAACTGTTTTTT; CDR3aa: CASSLFREKLFF
len: 13; v_gene: TRBV2; abundance: -; j_gene: TRBJ1-2; d_gene: -; CDR3nt: TGTGCCAGCAGTGTGAAACAGGAGAATGGCTACACCTTC; CDR3aa: CASSVKQENGYTF
len: 17; v_gene: TRBV21-1; abundance: -; j_gene: TRBJ1-6; d_gene: -; CDR3nt: TGTGCCAGCAGCAAAAACAGGGGGCGTGCCTATAATTCACCCCTCCACTTT; CDR3aa: CASSKNRGRAYNSPLHF
len: 14; v_gene: TRBV18; abundance: -; j_gene: TRBJ1-5; d_gene: TRBD1; CDR3nt: TGTGCCAGCTCTGGGACAGGGTTCGCTCAGCCCCAGCATTTT; CDR3aa: CASSGTGFAQPQHF
len: 16; v_gene: TRBV7-9; abundance: -; j_gene: TRBJ1-2; d_gene: -; CDR3nt: TGTGCCAGCAGTGCATTGGGGGCAGTGACTAACTATGGCTACACCTTC; CDR3aa: CASSALGAVTNYGYTF
len: 15; v_gene: TRBV4-1; abundance: -; j_gene: TRBJ1-2; d_gene: TRBD1; CDR3nt: TGCGCCAGCAGCCAATCTGCAGGGGGCAACTATGGCTACACCTTC; CDR3aa: CASSQSAGGNYGYTF
len: 11; v_gene: TRBV2; abundance: many; j_gene: TRBJ1-6; d_gene: -; CDR3nt: TGTGCCAGCAGCGAGAATTCACCCCTCCACTTT; CDR3aa: CASSENSPLHF
len: 14; v_gene: TRBV5-5; abundance: -; j_gene: TRBJ1-2; d_gene: TRBD1; CDR3nt: TGTGCCAGCAGCTCGGACAGGGGGCAGGATGGCTACACCTTC; CDR3aa: CASSSDRGQDGYTF
len: 15; v_gene: TRBV19; abundance: -; j_gene: TRBJ1-2; d_gene: -; CDR3nt: TGTGCCAGTAGTATAGGAACAGGGATTAACTATGGCTACACCTTC; CDR3aa: CASSIGTGINYGYTF
len: 15; v_gene: TRBV5-1; abundance: -; j_gene: TRBJ2-3; d_gene: TRBD2; CDR3nt: TGCGCCAGCAGCACTGGACTAGCGGGGGCAGATACGCAGTATTTT; CDR3aa: CASSTGLAGADTQYF
len: 19; v_gene: TRBV5-6; abundance: -; j_gene: TRBJ1-6; d_gene: TRBD1; CDR3nt: TGTGCCAGCAGCTCCGTCCCGGGACAGGGTTACTCCTATAATTCACCCCTCCACTTT; CDR3aa: CASSSVPGQGYSYNSPLHF
len: 15; v_gene: TRBV3-1/TRBV3-2; abundance: once; j_gene: TRBJ2-5; d_gene: TRBD2; CDR3nt: TGTGCCAGCACCCGAGGAGCGGGGGGGCAGGAGACCCAGTACTTC; CDR3aa: CASTRGAGGQETQYF
len: 15; v_gene: TRBV4-1; abundance: -; j_gene: TRBJ1-1; d_gene: -; CDR3nt: TGCGCCAGCAGCCCTATTCCTACTATGAACACTGAAGCTTTCTTT; CDR3aa: CASSPIPTMNTEAFF
len: 16; v_gene: TRBV6-5; abundance: -; j_gene: TRBJ2-1; d_gene: -; CDR3nt: -; CDR3aa: CASSSSSGSSYNEQFF
len: 15; v_gene: TRBV7-9; abundance: few; j_gene: TRBJ1-5; d_gene: -; CDR3nt: TGTGCCAGCAGCTTAGGGACTCCAATTAATCAGCCCCAGCATTTT; CDR3aa: CASSLGTPINQPQHF
len: 14; v_gene: TRBV19; abundance: few; j_gene: TRBJ1-2; d_gene: TRBD1; CDR3nt: TGTGCCAGGGTACGGGACAGACAAAACTATGGCTACACCTTC; CDR3aa: CARVRDRQNYGYTF
len: 16; v_gene: TRBV19; abundance: -; j_gene: TRBJ1-5; d_gene: -; CDR3nt: TGTGCCAGTAGCCCCGAGGCAACATATAGCAATCAGCCCCAGCATTTT; CDR3aa: CASSPEATYSNQPQHF
len: 16; v_gene: TRBV2; abundance: -; j_gene: TRBJ2-4; d_gene: -; CDR3nt: TGTGCCAGCAGTGATGTGGCACCGCGGGTCAAAAACATTCAGTACTTC; CDR3aa: CASSDVAPRVKNIQYF
len: 15; v_gene: TRBV7-3; abundance: -; j_gene: TRBJ2-1; d_gene: -; CDR3nt: TGTGCCAGCAGCTTAAGCGGGGGCCGCTACAATGAGCAGTTCTTC; CDR3aa: CASSLSGGRYNEQFF
len: 16; v_gene: TRBV5-1; abundance: -; j_gene: TRBJ2-1; d_gene: TRBD2; CDR3nt: TGCGCCAGCAGCTTATTAGCGGGGAGCTCCTACAATGAGCAGTTCTTC; CDR3aa: CASSLLAGSSYNEQFF
len: 19; v_gene: TRBV4-1; abundance: -; j_gene: TRBJ2-7; d_gene: TRBD2; CDR3nt: TGCGCCAGCAGCCAGCCGGGACTAGCGCCCAAGGGAGGCATCTACGAGCAGTACTTC; CDR3aa: CASSQPGLAPKGGIYEQYF
len: 11; v_gene: TRBV19; abundance: -; j_gene: TRBJ1-2; d_gene: -; CDR3nt: TGTGCCAGTAGTGCGGGCTATGGCTACACCTTC; CDR3aa: CASSAGYGYTF
len: 16; v_gene: TRBV6-6; abundance: -; j_gene: TRBJ2-7; d_gene: -; CDR3nt: TGTGCCAGCAGCTATAGAGGGGATGGGGGGACCTACGAGCAGTACTTC; CDR3aa: CASSYRGDGGTYEQYF
len: 14; v_gene: TRBV18; abundance: -; j_gene: TRBJ1-1; d_gene: -; CDR3nt: TGTGCCAGCTCGCTTCAGGGAGGCCGGACTGAAGCTTTCTTT; CDR3aa: CASSLQGGRTEAFF
len: 15; v_gene: TRBV29-1; abundance: -; j_gene: TRBJ2-5; d_gene: TRBD2; CDR3nt: TGCAGCGTTGATCCTAGCGGGGGGGCCGGACAGACCCAGTACTTC; CDR3aa: CSVDPSGGAGQTQYF
len: 15; v_gene: TRBV18; abundance: -; j_gene: TRBJ1-3; d_gene: -; CDR3nt: TGTGCCAGCTCCGGGGAGGCCGCGTCTGGAAACACCATATATTTT; CDR3aa: CASSGEAASGNTIYF
len: 15; v_gene: TRBV18; abundance: -; j_gene: TRBJ2-7; d_gene: TRBD1; CDR3nt: TGTGCCAGCTCACCTACGACAGGGAGTTCCTACGAGCAGTACTTC; CDR3aa: CASSPTTGSSYEQYF
len: 12; v_gene: TRBV12-3/TRBV12-4; abundance: -; j_gene: TRBJ1-4; d_gene: -; CDR3nt: TGTGCCAGCAGAAGACAGGTCGAAAAACTGTTTTTT; CDR3aa: CASRRQVEKLFF
len: 14; v_gene: TRBV7-9; abundance: -; j_gene: TRBJ1-2; d_gene: -; CDR3nt: TGTGCCAGCAGCCGTCAGGGCGGTAACTATGGCTACACCTTC; CDR3aa: CASSRQGGNYGYTF
len: 13; v_gene: TRBV11-2; abundance: -; j_gene: TRBJ1-2; d_gene: -; CDR3nt: TGTGCCAGCAGCTCCTCCAAAGAGGGAGGCTACACCTTC; CDR3aa: CASSSSKEGGYTF
len: 13; v_gene: TRBV11-2; abundance: -; j_gene: TRBJ2-3; d_gene: -; CDR3nt: TGTGCCAGCAGCTTAGCGGGGACAGATACGCAGTATTTT; CDR3aa: CASSLAGTDTQYF
len: 19; v_gene: TRBV27; abundance: -; j_gene: TRBJ1-2; d_gene: -; CDR3nt: TGTGCCAGCAGTTTATCGGTCCTTCGGCAGGGTGGGGGGTTCTATGGCTACACCTTC; CDR3aa: CASSLSVLRQGGGFYGYTF
len: 15; v_gene: TRBV6-5; abundance: -; j_gene: TRBJ2-6; d_gene: -; CDR3nt: TGTGCCAGCAGTTTACAGGGTGCTGGGGCCAACGTCCTGACTTTC; CDR3aa: CASSLQGAGANVLTF
len: 15; v_gene: TRBV6-2/TRBV6-3; abundance: once; j_gene: TRBJ1-1; d_gene: TRBD1; CDR3nt: TGTGCCAGCAGTTCATACAGGGGGCCTAACACTGAAGCTTTCTTT; CDR3aa: CASSSYRGPNTEAFF
len: 13; v_gene: TRBV7-9; abundance: once; j_gene: TRBJ1-1; d_gene: -; CDR3nt: TGTGCCAGCAGCTTAGCGCTTGGCGGGGGAGCTTTCTTT; CDR3aa: CASSLALGGGAFF
len: 15; v_gene: TRBV6-2/TRBV6-3; abundance: -; j_gene: TRBJ1-2; d_gene: -; CDR3nt: TGTGCCAGCAGTTCTGGTGAGGGATTGAACTATGGCTACACCTTC; CDR3aa: CASSSGEGLNYGYTF
len: 12; v_gene: TRBV19; abundance: -; j_gene: TRBJ2-5; d_gene: -; CDR3nt: TGTGCCAGTAGTCCGGGACTCCAGACCCAGTACTTC; CDR3aa: CASSPGLQTQYF
len: 16; v_gene: TRBV5-1; abundance: -; j_gene: TRBJ1-5; d_gene: TRBD1; CDR3nt: TGCGCCAGCAGCCCGGGGGGACAGGGCAGCCAACAGCCCCAGCATTTT; CDR3aa: CASSPGGQGSQQPQHF
len: 13; v_gene: TRBV5-4; abundance: few; j_gene: TRBJ2-7; d_gene: TRBD1; CDR3nt: TGTGCCAGCAGCTTCGACAGGGGGCGCGAGCAGTACTTC; CDR3aa: CASSFDRGREQYF
len: 15; v_gene: TRBV3-1/TRBV3-2; abundance: -; j_gene: TRBJ1-2; d_gene: -; CDR3nt: TGTGCCAGCAGCCAAAGGGCAGGGGCGAATTATGGCTACACCTTC; CDR3aa: CASSQRAGANYGYTF
len: 16; v_gene: TRBV5-8; abundance: -; j_gene: TRBJ2-3; d_gene: -; CDR3nt: TGTGCCAGCAGCCCCTCACGTGTCGGTTACACAGATACGCAGTATTTT; CDR3aa: CASSPSRVGYTDTQYF
len: 14; v_gene: TRBV6-5; abundance: -; j_gene: TRBJ1-2; d_gene: -; CDR3nt: TGTGCCAGCAGGTGGACCGGGGAGGGACTTGGCTACACCTTC; CDR3aa: CASRWTGEGLGYTF
len: 15; v_gene: TRBV6-2/TRBV6-3; abundance: once; j_gene: TRBJ1-2; d_gene: -; CDR3nt: TGTGCCAGCAGTTACTACAGGGATAGGAACTATGGCTACACCTTC; CDR3aa: CASSYYRDRNYGYTF
len: 17; v_gene: TRBV6-2/TRBV6-3; abundance: -; j_gene: TRBJ2-7; d_gene: TRBD1; CDR3nt: TGTGCCAGCAGTTACTCCAAGGGACAGGCGAGCTCCTACGAGCAGTACTTC; CDR3aa: CASSYSKGQASSYEQYF
len: 12; v_gene: TRBV6-1; abundance: -; j_gene: TRBJ1-1; d_gene: -; CDR3nt: TGTGCCAGCAGTGAAACCCGGGCTGAAGCTTTCTTT; CDR3aa: CASSETRAEAFF
len: 19; v_gene: TRBV7-2; abundance: -; j_gene: TRBJ2-4; d_gene: TRBD1; CDR3nt: TGTGCCAGCAGACCCGGGGGCAGGGGGCCTGAGAGAGCCAAAAACATTCAGTACTTC; CDR3aa: CASRPGGRGPERAKNIQYF
len: 16; v_gene: TRBV2; abundance: -; j_gene: TRBJ1-1; d_gene: TRBD1; CDR3nt: TGTGCCAGCAGTCACCCCGGAGACAGGGGCGTCACTGAAGCTTTCTTT; CDR3aa: CASSHPGDRGVTEAFF
len: 13; v_gene: TRBV5-1; abundance: -; j_gene: TRBJ1-2; d_gene: -; CDR3nt: TGCGCCAGCAGCTACGAGACAATCTATGGCTACACCTTC; CDR3aa: CASSYETIYGYTF
len: 15; v_gene: TRBV27; abundance: -; j_gene: TRBJ1-5; d_gene: TRBD1; CDR3nt: TGTGCCAGCAAAAGGGGGACAGGGGGTAATCAGCCCCAGCATTTT; CDR3aa: CASKRGTGGNQPQHF
len: 15; v_gene: TRBV5-4; abundance: -; j_gene: TRBJ2-1; d_gene: TRBD2; CDR3nt: TGTGCCAGCAGCTTGCGGACTAGCGAGTACAATGAGCAGTTCTTC; CDR3aa: CASSLRTSEYNEQFF
len: 15; v_gene: TRBV6-5; abundance: -; j_gene: TRBJ1-6; d_gene: TRBD1; CDR3nt: TGTGCCAGCCGCAGACAGGGTTGGGACAATTCACCCCTCCACTTT; CDR3aa: CASRRQGWDNSPLHF
len: 13; v_gene: TRBV20-1; abundance: -; j_gene: TRBJ1-5; d_gene: TRBD1; CDR3nt: TGCAGTGCTAGTAAGGGGGCGAATCAGCCCCAGCATTTT; CDR3aa: CSASKGANQPQHF
len: 14; v_gene: TRBV6-5; abundance: -; j_gene: TRBJ1-2; d_gene: TRBD1; CDR3nt: TGTGCCAGCACCCAGGGGGGCACTAACTATGGCTACACCTTC; CDR3aa: CASTQGGTNYGYTF